The source of this T cell receptor beta chain is a study of blood T cell repertoires in COVID-19. The overall study: Specimens from acute and convalescent COVID-19 originated in the United States, Italy and Spain. The analysed material was cDNA or gDNA that came from T cells, B-cell-depleted T cells, or PBMCs.

In the original processing: Estimates of nucleated cell counts were drawn from the amplification of reference gene primers. The assay was immunoSEQ multiplex PCR, and TCRdb's table has in-frame clones only and misses some. The V and J calls and clone size are taken from that table; D and trimming were inferred from the DNA. Among about 180,000 clones listed, more than 85% were seen once. The V gene's germline CDR1 is LNHNV and CDR2 YYDKDF (reference sequence). Losses at the gene ends were 5 bases for V and 8 bases for J; bases not matched to a gene: 10. The CDR3 runs 15 residues. The chain combines TRBV15 with TRBJ1-2; 11 bases fit TRBD1. Sequences were obtained from peripheral blood. The origin of this receptor is a man in his fifties or sixties with COVID-19, enrolled during active disease. The CDR3 is CATSGWTGGASGYTF. The CDR3 DNA reads TGTGCCACCAGCGGATGGACAGGGGGCGCGAGCGGCTACACCTTC.